The text below deals with one T cell receptor beta chain. The data originate from a study of identical twins. MiXCR, applied by TCRdb to the 5' RACE reads, yields one record per CDR3 protein. The sample includes 400,000 to 550,000 distinct CDR3 sequences, around 20% seen only once; the top ten take under 0.95%. This CDR3 spans 15 amino acids. Germline CDR1 KGHSH, CDR2 LQKENI. Trimming removed 3 bases from V and 0 bases from J, with 9 bases in between. The same sample was also studied in work on T cells expressing NK-cell markers.

This sequence was found in a woman between 18 and 30 years old in good health. The specimen was CD4+ T cells sorted from blood. This chain uses TRBV18 with TRBJ2-1; D remains ambiguous. The CDR3 bases are TGTGCCAGCTCACCGACCGAACCCTCCTACAATGAGCAGTTCTTC. Translating gives CASSPTEPSYNEQFF.